One T cell receptor (beta chain) is described in this entry. Its antigen is undetermined. Via MiXCR, TCRdb re-called the 5' RACE reads, giving one row per CDR3 protein. The sample records roughly 80,000 distinct CDR3 sequences, approximately 23% being singletons. The data are from a study of T-cell memory formation after mild COVID-19. The ends lost 4 bases at V and 7 bases at J; junction bases unmatched: 4. Looked up from germline, CDR1 is SGHTA and CDR2 is FQGNSA. CDR3 length: 14 amino acids. Whole-study findings and limits: CD8+ contracting clones occupied EMRA, while CD4+ ones occupied mainly CM and EM. Clones contracting over day 15 to 85 were CD4/CD8 balanced, with later expanders leaning CD4+. Several responding clones turned up in pre-infection memory, indicating that cross-reactive memory may have taken part.

The chain has TRBV7-2 and TRBJ1-5; the match to TRBD1 covers 10 bases. What was sequenced was PBMCs or a T cell subset sorted from them (not recorded which). The clonotype comes from a man between 18 and 29 years old who had mild COVID-19 (a few samples of this study predate the infection). Cell type and time point are not known. This CDR3 reads CASSYGTGEQPQHF. DNA for the CDR3: TGTGCCAGCAGCTACGGGACAGGGGAACAGCCCCAGCATTTT.